Below are 30 T cell receptor beta chains sequenced from a single sample in a study of breast tumors, draining lymph nodes, adjacent tissues. Breast cancer patients provided tissue from their axillary draining lymph nodes. TCRdb reprocessed the multiplex PCR reads via MiXCR and lists one record per CDR3 protein. The repertoire includes approximately 300,000 distinct CDR3 sequences, 30% of them detected once, and more than 1% sits in the top ten. The sample was axillary lymph node tissue. The receptors were gathered from a female donor with breast cancer. Some clones in this sample may be carry-over from other donors' samples.

As regards this clonotype: This could be a read error, since a much larger clone is one nucleotide away. The genes are TRBV20-1 and TRBJ2-7; D is uncertain. The CDR3 has 13 residues. Per the germline V gene, CDR1 is DFQATT and CDR2 is SNEGSKA (reference sequence). The CDR3 bases are TGCAGTGCTAGAGAACGGAACTCCTACGCGCAGTACTTC. Translation: CSARERNSYAQYF.

This clonotype was seen repeatedly, ten times or more. V gene TRBV2 combines with J gene TRBJ1-2, with D possibly being TRBD1 (5 bases). V lost 6 bases to trimming and J lost 8 bases, with 16 bases between them. The CDR3 consists of 13 residues. Germline-derived CDR1 and CDR2 are SNHLY and FYNNEI. The CDR3, as DNA: TGTGCCAGCAGCCCCTCGGGGGGTTCCGGCTACACCTTC. Protein product: CASSPSGGSGYTF.

This clonotype was counted ten times or more. This chain connects TRBV12-3 or TRBV12-4 to TRBJ2-5, with D perhaps matching TRBD1 (6 bases). V was shortened by 6 bases and J by 5 bases, with 13 bases between the two germline ends. This CDR3 is 13 amino acids long. The CDR3 DNA sequence: TGTGCCAGCAGGATTAGACAGGAGGAGACCCAGTACTTC. Translation: CASRIRQEETQYF.

At least ten counts were recorded for this clonotype. J is TRBJ2-1 and V is TRBV10-3; D remains ambiguous. This CDR3 has 12 residues. Germline V gives CDR1 ENHRY, CDR2 SYGVKD. The germline V and J ends were trimmed by 3 bases and 5 bases, with 5 bases remaining between them. The CDR3 is CAISDDNNEQFF. The CDR3 nucleotides are TGTGCCATCAGTGATGACAACAATGAGCAGTTCTTC.

This clonotype was counted ten times or more. The gene calls are TRBV4-1 and TRBJ2-7, with D uncertain. The CDR3 spans 13 residues. Germline CDR1 and CDR2: MGHRA and YSYEKL. Trimming removed 1 base from V and 9 bases from J, with 13 bases in between. For the CDR3, the DNA is TGCGCCAGCAGCCAAGCATCATATTATGGGCAGTACTTC. Protein: CASSQASYYGQYF.

This clonotype was detected ten times or more. CDR3 sequence reads: CSVDWGDTQYF. The CDR3 nucleotides are TGCAGCGTTGACTGGGGAGATACGCAGTATTTT. The chain has TRBV29-1 and TRBJ2-3; D is unclear. V gave up 3 bases and J gave up 5 bases, with 6 bases separating them. The CDR3 contains 11 residues. Germline V gene lookup returns CDR1 SQVTM and CDR2 ANQGSEA.

In the case of this clonotype: This may come from a read error, since a much larger clone is one base off. The chain couples TRBV5-8 to TRBJ2-5, with 8 bases identical to TRBD1. CDR1 is SGHTS, CDR2 YDEGEE, per germline. The CDR3 contains 15 residues. CDR3 region: CAGSLEGQGYETQYF. The CDR3 DNA is TGTGCCGGCAGCTTGGAAGGACAGGGTTATGAGACCCAGTACTTC.

The chain uses TRBV15 and TRBJ2-5; TRBD2 matches at 10 bases. The CDR3 is made up of 13 amino acids. Unmatched junction bases numbered 4, after V lost 6 bases and J lost 6 bases. Germline CDR1 LNHNV, CDR2 YYDKDF (reference sequence). DNA for the CDR3: TGTGCCACCAGGAAGGGACTAGCGCAGACCCAGTACTTC. Translated: CATRKGLAQTQYF.

This clonotype came up many times. This chain connects TRBV24-1 to TRBJ2-1; a weak D match, TRBD1 (7 bases). CDR1 and CDR2 from the germline V gene are KGHDR and SFDVKD. V dropped 9 bases and J dropped 8 bases, with 19 bases sitting between them. The CDR3 sequence is 14 residues long. The CDR3 protein is CATGGGGVEDEQFF. DNA of the CDR3: TGTGCCACCGGTGGAGGGGGCGTAGAGGATGAGCAGTTCTTC.

Ten or more counts support this clonotype. V gene TRBV20-1 combines with J gene TRBJ2-7, with 11 bases fitting TRBD2. The ends lost 6 bases at V and 6 bases at J; junction bases unmatched: 10. This CDR3 region has 14 residues. Looked up from germline, CDR1 is DFQATT and CDR2 is SNEGSKA (reference sequence). The CDR3 nucleotides read TGCAGTGCACCTAGCGGGAGGCCTTCGTCCGAGCAGTACTTC. It yields the protein CSAPSGRPSSEQYF.

This clonotype was found many times. This chain uses TRBV7-9 with TRBJ1-5; D is ambiguous. Germline V CDR1 and CDR2: SEHNR, FQNEAQ (reference sequence). The CDR3 spans 12 residues. V was trimmed by 3 bases and J by 5 bases, leaving 5 bases between them. The CDR3 region has the DNA TGTGCCAGCAGCTTCGGTGATCAGCCCCAGCATTTT. This codes for CASSFGDQPQHF.

The V gene is TRBV24-1, the J gene TRBJ2-5; D is ambiguous. V gave up 0 bases and J gave up 7 bases, with 14 bases separating them. The length of the CDR3 is 15 residues. CDR1 is KGHDR and CDR2 is SFDVKD in the germline V gene. The CDR3 DNA reads as TGTGCCACCAGTGATTTGGCTGGTGGTGATGGGACCCAGTACTTC. This translates into CATSDLAGGDGTQYF.

This clonotype was recorded at least ten times. The chain is built from TRBV6-5 and TRBJ2-1; possibly TRBD2 for D (5 bases). There are 13 residues in the CDR3. Germline CDR1 MNHEY, CDR2 SVGAGI. V dropped 4 bases and J dropped 6 bases, with 10 bases sitting between them. The CDR3 region is CASSSHTSNEQFF. CDR3 in DNA: TGTGCCAGCAGTTCCCATACTAGCAATGAGCAGTTCTTC.

This clonotype was observed at least ten times. The J gene is TRBJ2-1, the V gene TRBV20-1; possible D gene TRBD2, 5 bases. The CDR3 has 14 residues. The ends were cut back, 1 base at V and 4 bases at J, with 11 bases in the middle. Germline-derived CDR1 and CDR2 are DFQATT and SNEGSKA (reference sequence). The CDR3 sequence: CSARVGDRYNEQFF. The CDR3 DNA reads TGCAGTGCTAGAGTCGGGGATAGGTACAATGAGCAGTTCTTC.

This clonotype was seen ten or more times. The gene calls are TRBV7-6 and TRBJ2-7; D is possibly TRBD1 (5 bases). This CDR3 contains 13 residues. Trimming cost V 3 bases and J 3 bases, with 9 bases left between them. Per the germline V gene, CDR1 is SGHVS and CDR2 is FNYEAQ. CDR3 loop: CASSLGPDYEQYF. For the CDR3, the DNA is TGTGCCAGCAGCTTGGGGCCCGACTACGAGCAGTACTTC.

V is TRBV10-1 and J is TRBJ2-1; 9 bases are shared with TRBD2. CDR1 is WNHNN and CDR2 is SYGVQD in the germline V gene (reference sequence). J was trimmed by 10 bases and V by 0 bases; bases with no gene match: 13. This CDR3 spans 17 amino acids. CDR3 bases: TGCGCCAGCAGTGAGTCCCTAGCGGGAAGCTATACTCGGGAGCAGTTCTTC. Translating gives CASSESLAGSYTREQFF.

The V call is TRBV20-1, the J call TRBJ2-7; 7 bases are a match to TRBD2. Germline V gene sequence: CDR1 DFQATT, CDR2 SNEGSKA (reference sequence). CDR3 length: 14 residues. Trimming took 0 bases from V and 6 from J; bases not matched to a gene: 8. The CDR3 sequence: CSARDLAETSEQYF. The CDR3 coding sequence is TGCAGTGCTAGAGATCTAGCGGAAACCTCCGAGCAGTACTTC.

This clonotype was picked up many times. V and J are TRBV7-9 and TRBJ2-5; D is unresolved. This CDR3 comprises 15 residues. Germline V gene lookup returns CDR1 SEHNR and CDR2 FQNEAQ (reference sequence). V lost 2 bases to trimming and J lost 1 base, with 11 bases between them. CDR3 DNA sequence: TGTGCCAGCAGCTTACTCGACGGAGTCCAAGAGACCCAGTACTTC. Protein product: CASSLLDGVQETQYF.

Here the CDR3 reads CASSSFGARELFF. The CDR3 coding sequence is TGTGCCAGCAGCTCGTTCGGGGCGAGGGAGCTGTTTTTT. This sequence joins TRBV7-9 and TRBJ2-2; D could derive from TRBD1 or TRBD2 (5 bases each). The CDR3 spans 13 residues. The V gene's germline CDR1 is SEHNR and CDR2 FQNEAQ (reference sequence). V was trimmed by 4 bases and J by 9 bases, leaving 12 bases between them.

The chain combines TRBV9 with TRBJ2-1; 12 bases map to TRBD2. The V gene end was trimmed by 3 bases and the J gene end by 0 bases; junction bases not matched to a gene: 4. This CDR3 has 17 amino acids. Germline V gene sequence: CDR1 SGDLS, CDR2 YYNGEE. CDR3 amino acids: CASSERTSGNSYNEQFF. The CDR3 bases are TGTGCCAGCAGCGAGCGGACTAGCGGGAACTCCTACAATGAGCAGTTCTTC.

A few counts support this clonotype. A read error is possible here, since a much larger clone lies one base away. Because the CDR3 is missing its conserved closing phenylalanine or tryptophan, this is likely a read error. The chain has TRBV7-8 and TRBJ1-5; unclear D gene. With 3 bases removed from V and 5 bases from J, the gap between germline ends came to 11 bases. There are 14 residues in the CDR3. CDR1 is SGHVS, CDR2 FQNEAQ, per germline. CDR3 region: CASSFPRMDQPQHL. The DNA of the CDR3 is TGTGCCAGCAGCTTCCCACGAATGGATCAGCCCCAGCATCTT.

As regards this clonotype: One end of the junction is discordant with germline, which a read error may explain. The J gene is TRBJ2-1, the V gene TRBV12-3 or TRBV12-4; 10 bases are a match to TRBD2. The CDR3 runs to 15 residues. The DNA of the CDR3 is TGTGCCATCAGTGAGGGGCTAGCGGGAGTTAATGAGCAGTTCTTC. Residues: CAISEGLAGVNEQFF.

This clonotype was seen repeatedly, ten times or more. The rearrangement uses TRBV7-2 and TRBJ2-3; D not resolved. Germline V gene sequence: CDR1 SGHTA, CDR2 FQGNSA. The CDR3 length is 15 residues. V lost 6 bases and J lost 0, with 13 bases in between. CDR3 protein: CASSRSATSTDTQYF. In DNA form, the CDR3 reads TGTGCCAGCAGTCGGAGCGCCACTAGCACAGATACGCAGTATTTT.

Many counts were recorded for this clonotype. This chain joins TRBV12-3 or TRBV12-4 and TRBJ1-2; the D gene is possibly TRBD1 (6 bases). There are 14 residues in the CDR3. The V and J ends lost 3 bases and 4 bases respectively, with 12 bases between them. CDR3 in DNA: TGTGCCAGCAGTTTGGTGCGGGGGCTCTATGGCTACACCTTC. Amino acid sequence: CASSLVRGLYGYTF.

This clonotype was observed many times. This sequence joins TRBV3-1 and TRBJ2-5; D might be TRBD2 (6 bases). Trimming shortened V by 2 bases and J by 2 bases, and 15 bases separated the two germline ends. Looked up from germline, CDR1 is LGHDT and CDR2 is YNNKEL (reference sequence). This CDR3 has 16 residues. The CDR3 protein is CASSQHRGTPQETQYF. The CDR3 region has the DNA TGTGCCAGCAGCCAACATCGCGGGACTCCTCAAGAGACCCAGTACTTC.

This clonotype was observed a single time. This may be a read error, as it is one base from a much larger clone. This rearrangement joins TRBV12-3 or TRBV12-4 to TRBJ2-1; D gene ambiguous. This CDR3 has 14 residues. This chain's CDR3 is CASSTSGGHNEQSF. Here the CDR3 DNA reads TGTGCCAGTTCCACGTCAGGCGGTCACAATGAGCAGTCCTTC.

This clonotype was picked up many times. The chain couples TRBV6-1 to TRBJ2-2; TRBD2 is a possible D gene (5 bases). The germline V and J ends were trimmed by 3 bases and 15 bases, with 14 bases remaining between them. There are 12 residues in the CDR3. CDR1 and CDR2 from the germline V gene are MNHNS and SASEGT. In DNA form, the CDR3 reads TGTGCCAGCAGTGATTACCCCGCGGGCGTGTTTTTT. Translated, it gives CASSDYPAGVFF.

This clonotype was observed many times. The rearrangement joins TRBV9 to TRBJ2-5, with 10 bases fitting TRBD2. The CDR3 has 15 amino acids. Trimming cost V 3 bases and J 1 base; bases outside gene matches: 3. CDR1 is SGDLS, CDR2 YYNGEE, per germline. CDR3 residues: CASSAGTSVQETQYF. The CDR3 coding sequence is TGTGCCAGCAGCGCCGGGACTAGCGTCCAAGAGACCCAGTACTTC.

The chain employs TRBV24-1 and TRBJ2-5; 12 positions agree with TRBD2. CDR3 length equals 18 residues. The trim removed 4 bases at V and 5 bases at J, leaving 13 bases unmatched. Germline assignment: CDR1 KGHDR and CDR2 SFDVKD. The CDR3 nucleotides are TGTGCCACCAGTGAACTAGGGACTAGCGGGTGGATTACGGAGACCCAGTACTTC. This sequence encodes CATSELGTSGWITETQYF.

The table lists this clonotype with many counts. This sequence joins TRBV7-9 and TRBJ1-2; 7 nucleotides line up with TRBD1. CDR1 and CDR2 (germline): SEHNR, FQNEAQ (reference sequence). Trimming removed 0 bases from V and 1 base from J; junction bases left unmatched: 14. The CDR3 is made up of 19 amino acids. CDR3 nucleotide sequence: TGTGCCAGCAGCTTAGCTACTCCAGGGGGAACGAGGGGTAACTATGGCTACACCTTC. Amino acids: CASSLATPGGTRGNYGYTF.